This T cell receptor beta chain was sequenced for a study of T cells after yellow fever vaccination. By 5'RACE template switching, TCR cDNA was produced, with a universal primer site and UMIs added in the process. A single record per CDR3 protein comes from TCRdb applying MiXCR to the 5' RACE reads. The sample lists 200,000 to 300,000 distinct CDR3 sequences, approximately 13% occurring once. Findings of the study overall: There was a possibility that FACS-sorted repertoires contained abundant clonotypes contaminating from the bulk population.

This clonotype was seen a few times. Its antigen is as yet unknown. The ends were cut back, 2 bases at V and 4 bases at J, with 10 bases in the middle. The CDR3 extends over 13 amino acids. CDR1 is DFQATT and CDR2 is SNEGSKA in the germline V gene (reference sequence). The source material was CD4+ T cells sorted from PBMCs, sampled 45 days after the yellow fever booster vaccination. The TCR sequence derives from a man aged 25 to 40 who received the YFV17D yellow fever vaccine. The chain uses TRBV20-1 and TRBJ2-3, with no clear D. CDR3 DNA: TGCAGTGCTAGAAAGTCCCCCCCAGATACGCAGTATTTT. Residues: CSARKSPPDTQYF.